Listed here are 17 T cell receptor beta chains from one sample, sequenced in a study of PD-1 blockade in classical Hodgkin lymphoma. This table comes from immunoSEQ multiplex PCR, and its TCRdb copy is limited to in-frame clones, with some not included. Altogether approximately 17,000 clones are present, more than 80% being singletons, with the ten largest covering 6.9%. Time point: newly diagnosed, previously untreated cHL patient sample. Sequenced: peripheral blood mononuclear cells (PBMCs). Receptors originate from a human donor with classical Hodgkin lymphoma.

This rearrangement joins TRBV4-1 to TRBJ2-1; D perhaps matches TRBD2 (5 bases). The CDR3 totals 15 residues. V was trimmed by 0 bases and J by 7 bases, leaving 13 bases between them. The V gene's germline CDR1 is MGHRA and CDR2 YSYEKL. The chain's CDR3 is CASSQELGGWNEQFF. The CDR3 coding sequence is TGCGCCAGCAGCCAAGAATTAGGAGGTTGGAATGAGCAGTTCTTC.

The V gene is TRBV6-4, the J gene TRBJ2-3; the match to TRBD2 covers 10 bases. The J segment lost 2 bases and the V segment lost 6 bases, leaving 2 bases of the junction unmatched. This CDR3 region has 14 residues. Germline V gene sequence: CDR1 MRHNA, CDR2 SNTAGT. The CDR3 nucleotides are TGTGCCAGCAGACTAGCGGGACACACAGATACGCAGTATTTT. Protein sequence: CASRLAGHTDTQYF.

The genes are TRBV21-1 and TRBJ1-1; TRBD1, the D gene given by the table, was not confirmed from the DNA. TRBV21-1 is a known pseudogene. This CDR3 contains 19 residues. In DNA, the CDR3 is TGTGCCAGCAGCGCCTCCGGGACAGGCAACGGGTTGATGAACACTGAAGCTTTCTTT. Protein: CASSASGTGNGLMNTEAFF.

The gene calls are TRBV30 and TRBJ2-7; 7 nucleotides agree with TRBD2. V gave up 1 base and J gave up 5 bases; unmatched junction bases: 8. The CDR3 contains 14 residues. Germline CDR1 GTSNPN, CDR2 SVGIG (reference sequence). CDR3 residues: CAWSEGGSLNEQYF. The CDR3 DNA sequence: TGTGCCTGGAGTGAGGGCGGGAGTCTCAACGAGCAGTACTTC.

The gene calls are TRBV9 and TRBJ1-6, with D unresolved. The CDR3 is made up of 14 amino acids. Per the germline V gene, CDR1 is SGDLS and CDR2 is YYNGEE. V was shortened by 3 bases and J by 6 bases, with 10 bases between the two germline ends. CDR3 protein: CASSDRAGNSPLHF. The DNA of the CDR3 is TGTGCCAGCAGCGATCGGGCTGGTAATTCACCCCTCCACTTT. The variable domain in full, completed from reference TRBV9 and TRBJ1-6, reads DSGVTQTPKHLITATGQRVTLRCSPRSGDLSVYWYQQSLDQGLQFLIQYYNGEERAKGNILERFSAQQFPDLHSELNLSSLELGDSALYFCASSDRAGNSPLHFGNGTRLTVT.

The rearrangement joins TRBV7-6 to TRBJ2-1; TRBD2 matches at 10 bases. CDR3 length equals 15 residues. V lost 1 base and J lost 10; bases outside the gene matches: 7. CDR1 is SGHVS, CDR2 FNYEAQ, per germline. CDR3 sequence: CASSLVASGRGEQFF. Here the CDR3 DNA reads TGTGCCAGCAGCTTAGTGGCTAGCGGGAGAGGCGAGCAGTTCTTC.

The chain is built from TRBV11-2 and TRBJ2-1; D gene uncertain. Between the trimmed V and J ends, which lost 2 bases and 7 bases, there was a span of 21 bases. The CDR3 sequence is 17 residues long. The germline gives CDR1 SGHAT, CDR2 FQNNGV. CDR3 coding DNA: TGTGCCAGCAGCTTAAAGTTTTCGGGCGCCTCAGCTAATGAGCAGTTCTTC. It translates to CASSLKFSGASANEQFF.

The CDR3 sequence: CASSPDPGSHNEQFF. DNA of the CDR3: TGTGCCAGCAGCCCAGACCCGGGGAGTCACAATGAGCAGTTCTTC. The genes are TRBV6-4 and TRBJ2-1; the D gene is possibly TRBD2 (5 bases). Trimming took 6 bases from V and 5 from J, leaving 17 bases between them. There are 15 residues in the CDR3. Germline CDR1 and CDR2: MRHNA and SNTAGT.

The chain links TRBV5-1 to TRBJ1-1, with 9 bases lining up with TRBD1. V trimming: 4 bases; J trimming: 3 bases; junction bases outside the gene matches: 4. There are 14 residues in the CDR3. CDR1 is SGHRS and CDR2 is YFSETQ in the germline V gene. The DNA for the CDR3 is TGCGCCAGCAGCACAGGGGGCGGTTACACTGAAGCTTTCTTT. Amino acid sequence: CASSTGGGYTEAFF.

This chain connects TRBV7-8 to TRBJ1-5; D is possibly TRBD1 (5 bases). The CDR3 loop spans 14 amino acids. Germline CDR1 is SGHVS and CDR2 is FQNEAQ. V was shortened by 0 bases and J by 7 bases, with 10 bases between the two germline ends. CDR3: CASSLAGPGQPQHF. The DNA for the CDR3 is TGTGCCAGCAGCTTAGCAGGGCCAGGGCAGCCCCAGCATTTT.

This chain connects TRBV7-8 to TRBJ1-5; tentatively, D is TRBD1 (5 bases). Germline V gives CDR1 SGHVS, CDR2 FQNEAQ. V was cut by 1 base and J by 3 bases, with 10 bases left in between. This CDR3 contains 15 residues. The CDR3 nucleotides read TGTGCCAGCAGCTTAGGCAGGGTCCACAATCAGCCCCAGCATTTT. Translated: CASSLGRVHNQPQHF.

The chain is built from TRBV7-9 and TRBJ2-1; 7 positions match TRBD2. The CDR3 runs to 16 residues. Per the germline V gene, CDR1 is SEHNR and CDR2 is FQNEAQ (reference sequence). The trim removed 4 bases at V and 2 bases at J, leaving 8 bases unmatched. CDR3 loop: CASSSPGGSTYNEQFF. As DNA, the CDR3 is TGTGCCAGCAGCTCCCCAGGCGGGAGTACCTACAATGAGCAGTTCTTC. Full variable domain (missing parts from reference TRBV7-9 and TRBJ2-1): DTGVSQNPRHKITKRGQNVTFRCDPISEHNRLYWYRQTLGQGPEFLTYFQNEAQLEKSRLLSDRFSAERPKGSFSTLEIQRTEQGDSAMYLCASSSPGGSTYNEQFFGPGTRLTVL.

The CDR3 nucleotides read TGCGCCAGCTCCGGGACTAGCGGGCGAAACAATGAGCAGTTCTTC. Its protein product is CASSGTSGRNNEQFF. V usage is TRBV10-1 and J usage is TRBJ2-1; 12 bases map to TRBD2. The V gene's germline CDR1 is WNHNN and CDR2 SYGVQD (reference sequence). There are 15 residues in the CDR3. The V and J ends lost 8 bases and 5 bases, in that order; junction bases with no gene match: 7.

The gene calls are TRBV11-3 and TRBJ2-7, with D tentatively TRBD2 (6 bases). The CDR3 runs to 13 residues. V lost 3 bases to trimming and J lost 2 bases, with 8 bases between them. The germline V gene encodes CDR1 SGHNT and CDR2 YENEEA. In nucleotides, the CDR3 is TGTGCCAGCAGCTTCGGCGGGGCCTACGAGCAGTACTTC. This gives the protein CASSFGGAYEQYF.

This chain uses TRBV10-1 with TRBJ1-5; D gene unclear. The CDR3 runs to 13 residues. Trimming removed 2 bases from V and 2 bases from J, with 4 bases in between. CDR1 is WNHNN, CDR2 SYGVQD, per germline (reference sequence). In nucleotides, the CDR3 is TGCGCCAGCAGTGAGCAGGGCAATCAGCCCCAGCATTTT. Amino acids: CASSEQGNQPQHF.

The rearrangement links TRBV7-6 to TRBJ2-3; 9 positions agree with TRBD2. The CDR3 has 17 amino acids. The trim removed 6 bases at V and 1 base at J, leaving 11 bases unmatched. CDR1 is SGHVS and CDR2 is FNYEAQ in the germline V gene. The CDR3 coding sequence is TGTGCCAGCAGTCGACGCCGTAGCGGGAGTGGCACAGATACGCAGTATTTT. This gives the protein CASSRRRSGSGTDTQYF.

The chain has TRBV7-9 and TRBJ1-4; TRBD1 aligns across 9 bases. CDR3 size: 15 residues. The trim removed 3 bases at V and 8 bases at J, leaving 7 bases unmatched. Germline assignment: CDR1 SEHNR and CDR2 FQNEAQ (reference sequence). CDR3 coding DNA: TGTGCCAGCAGCTTTGGGGACAGGGCGGGGGAAAAACTGTTTTTT. Translating gives CASSFGDRAGEKLFF.